The subject of this entry is one T cell receptor (beta chain). Using immunoSEQ multiplex PCR, the repertoire was profiled, and TCRdb retains in-frame clones only, with some absent. The data contain 85,000 to 130,000 clones, about 83% of them seen just once; the ten biggest clones take up less than 3.5%. This entry comes from a study of T cell responses to AZD1222 COVID-19 vaccine. Study as a whole: Pooled samples include second doses given at about 4 or 12 weeks.

Germline loops: CDR1 MNHEY, CDR2 SVGAGI. The CDR3 contains 14 residues. With 8 bases clipped from V and 8 bases from J, the junction kept 9 bases outside the gene matches. The sequence derives from an adult in good health. The chain uses TRBV6-5 and TRBJ2-1, with 10 bases lining up with TRBD1. This sample comprised peripheral blood, obtained on day 0 of AZD1222 vaccination. The CDR3 region has the DNA TGTGCCAGCGGACGGACAGGGGGTCGCGATGAGCAGTTCTTC. Amino acid sequence: CASGRTGGRDEQFF.